One sample yielded the 7 T cell receptor beta chains listed below, sequenced in a study of cytomegalovirus exposure and HLA in healthy donors. Use of 60 Vbeta and 13 Jbeta primers characterized the PCR. Repertoires were generated with immunoSEQ multiplex PCR, while TCRdb's copy carries only in-frame clones and drops some. Of some 170,000 clones listed, roughly four fifths are singletons. Sequencing used PBMCs. All receptors come from a man between 50 and 59 years old in good health and CMV-seropositive.

The chain links TRBV6-5 to TRBJ2-1, with D perhaps matching TRBD1 (6 bases). The V gene's germline CDR1 is MNHEY and CDR2 SVGAGI. Trimming took 2 bases from V and 4 from J, leaving 12 bases between them. This CDR3 has 15 residues. In DNA, the CDR3 is TGTGCCAGCAGTTACGTCGGGACAACTTACAATGAGCAGTTCTTC. Translating it yields CASSYVGTTYNEQFF.

This clone was observed a single time. The chain employs TRBV7-8 and TRBJ1-6, with a weak D call TRBD1 (6 bases). CDR1 and CDR2 from the germline V gene are SGHVS and FQNEAQ. The CDR3 covers 14 residues. Trimming stripped 3 bases from V and 7 bases from J, with 10 bases between. DNA of the CDR3: TGTGCCAGCAGCTTCCACAGGGAGAATTCACCCCTCCACTTT. Protein product: CASSFHRENSPLHF.

The V gene is TRBV28, the J gene TRBJ1-2, with no clear D. CDR3 length equals 14 residues. V lost 8 bases, J lost 7 bases, and 20 bases lay in between. CDR1 is MDHEN and CDR2 is SYDVKM in the germline V gene. CDR3 coding DNA: TGTGCCAGCGGTGGTTGGGAGAGGGTTGTTGGCTACACCTTC. Translated: CASGGWERVVGYTF.

V is TRBV28 and J is TRBJ1-6; D unclear. The V gene's germline CDR1 is MDHEN and CDR2 SYDVKM. The CDR3 has 15 amino acids. Between the trimmed V and J ends, which lost 7 bases and 4 bases, there was a span of 14 bases. CDR3 loop: CASTPIGDYNSPLHF. CDR3 in DNA: TGTGCCAGCACCCCAATTGGAGATTATAATTCACCCCTCCACTTT.

This chain joins TRBV6-5 and TRBJ2-7; D perhaps matches TRBD1 (6 bases). Trimming shortened V by 7 bases and J by 2 bases, and 12 bases separated the two germline ends. In germline, CDR1 is MNHEY, CDR2 SVGAGI. The CDR3 runs 13 residues. The CDR3 nucleotides read TGTGCCAGCACTGGGACAACGACCTACGAGCAGTACTTC. It specifies CASTGTTTYEQYF.

This clone turned up a few times. The J gene is TRBJ2-7, the V gene TRBV11-3; 7 bases are shared with TRBD2. Germline CDR1 is SGHNT and CDR2 is YENEEA. This CDR3 is built from 14 residues. V shed 5 bases, J shed 5 bases, and the junction held 9 bases outside the gene matches. The CDR3 DNA follows: TGTGCCAGCAGCCCCCCCGGGGGGACTCACGAGCAGTACTTC. Translated, it gives CASSPPGGTHEQYF.

The gene calls are TRBV9 and TRBJ2-1; maybe TRBD2 (5 bases). There are 16 residues in the CDR3. With 0 bases removed from V and 0 bases from J, the gap between germline ends came to 10 bases. Germline V gene sequence: CDR1 SGDLS, CDR2 YYNGEE. CDR3 DNA: TGTGCCAGCAGCGTAGAGGAGCGGTTCTCCTACAATGAGCAGTTCTTC. This sequence encodes CASSVEERFSYNEQFF.